This is a list of T cell receptor beta chains from one sample in a study of T cells in Graves' hyperthyroidism and ophthalmopathy. TCRdb re-called the multiplex PCR reads through MiXCR, storing one row per CDR3 protein. The data contain approximately 410,000 distinct CDR3 sequences, roughly an eighth of them seen just once; the ten biggest clones take up 5.3%. The sequencing input was blood. The receptor source for this set is a woman aged 18-30 years with Graves' hyperthyroidism. Both conserved end residues are part of each CDR3. D genes are given only for firm matches. Clone size is not always given. Where it is, it says once, few, many or a class for expanded clones.

TRBV5-1,-,-,TRBJ1-3,TGCGCCAGCAGCTTGGATGCGGAAAGCTCTGGAAACACCATATATTTT,CASSLDAESSGNTIYF
TRBV6-5,TRBD2,many,TRBJ2-4,TGTGCCAGCAGTTACCGCGTAGCGGGAGCCAAAAACATTCAGTACTTC,CASSYRVAGAKNIQYF
TRBV5-1,-,few,TRBJ1-5,TGCGCCAGCAGCCCAGGGGCAGGATATAGCAATCAGCCCCAGCATTTT,CASSPGAGYSNQPQHF
TRBV27,-,many,TRBJ2-3,TGTGCCAGCAGCCCCCCGGTCCCATCAACGCAGTATTTT,CASSPPVPSTQYF
TRBV29-1,TRBD2,many,TRBJ2-3,TGCAGCGCCCTTGGACTAGCCGGCCAGTTAGATACGCAGTATTTT,CSALGLAGQLDTQYF
TRBV28,TRBD1,many,TRBJ1-5,TGTGCCAGCATCAGGGGGACGGGTTCCCAGCCCCAGCATTTT,CASIRGTGSQPQHF
TRBV13,-,many,TRBJ2-2,TGTGCCAGCACCAGGGAAGCCGGGGAGCTGTTTTTT,CASTREAGELFF
TRBV13,-,few,TRBJ1-4,TGTGCCAGCAGCCTGAGGAATCGATTGGGGTATGAAAAACTGTTTTTT,CASSLRNRLGYEKLFF
TRBV3-1,-,-,TRBJ1-5,TGTGCCAGCAGCTACAATAGCAATCAGCCCCAGCATTTT,CASSYNSNQPQHF
TRBV7-9,TRBD2,-,TRBJ2-5,TGTGCCAGCAGCTTAGGAGTAGCGGGAGAGGGAGAGACCCAGTACTTC,CASSLGVAGEGETQYF
TRBV7-3,TRBD1,many,TRBJ1-2,TGTGCCAGCAGCTACGACAGGGGCTATGGCTACACCTTC,CASSYDRGYGYTF
TRBV5-6,-,-,TRBJ2-1,TGTGCCAGCAGCTTCGACATCTACAATGAGCAGTTCTTC,CASSFDIYNEQFF
TRBV12-3/TRBV12-4,TRBD1,many,TRBJ2-7,TGTGCCAGCAGCCGGGGACAGTCCTCCTACGAGCAGTACTTC,CASSRGQSSYEQYF
TRBV18,-,many,TRBJ2-3,TGTGCCAGCTCACCACCACGCCTAAACACAGATACGCAGTATTTT,CASSPPRLNTDTQYF
TRBV11-1,-,-,TRBJ1-1,TGTGCCAGCAGCTTAGTAGTAGCGGCCTTGGGCAGCAAGAACACTGAAGCTTTCTTT,CASSLVVAALGSKNTEAFF
TRBV12-5,TRBD2,few,TRBJ2-7,TGTGCTAGTGGTTTTAAGTCCGGGACTAGCGGGAGTCCGCACGAGCAGTACTTC,CASGFKSGTSGSPHEQYF
TRBV9,-,-,TRBJ2-7,TGTGCCAGCAGCGTAACTACCGGGCCCCCGTACGAGCAGTACTTC,CASSVTTGPPYEQYF
TRBV7-9,TRBD1,-,TRBJ2-5,TGTGCCAGCAGCTGGCTCCTTCGAGACAGGGCGGAAGAGACCCAGTACTTC,CASSWLLRDRAEETQYF
TRBV30,TRBD2,many,TRBJ2-1,TGTGCCTGCCAACTAGCGGGGGGCTACAATGAGCAGTTCTTC,CACQLAGGYNEQFF
TRBV3-1,-,many,TRBJ2-5,TGTGCCAGCAGCCAAAGAGGGTTCCAAGAGACCCAGTACTTC,CASSQRGFQETQYF
TRBV11-2,-,many,TRBJ2-1,TGTGCCAGCAGCTTAAACTTGGGCAGTTTCTACAATGAGCAGTTCTTC,CASSLNLGSFYNEQFF
TRBV5-1,TRBD1,-,TRBJ2-5,TGCGCCAGCAGCTTGCCCCCGGACAGGGTTGTTCAAGAGACCCAGTACTTC,CASSLPPDRVVQETQYF
TRBV12-3/TRBV12-4,TRBD2,many,TRBJ2-1,TGTGCCAGCAGTCAGCGGGAGATTGATGAGCAGTTCTTC,CASSQREIDEQFF
TRBV5-6,-,many,TRBJ1-1,TGTGCCAGCAGCGAGGGGCCAACCAAATTGAACACTGAAGCTTTCTTT,CASSEGPTKLNTEAFF
TRBV2,TRBD1,many,TRBJ2-3,TGTGCCATCGGACAGGGCACAGATACGCAGTATTTT,CAIGQGTDTQYF
TRBV10-2,-,many,TRBJ1-5,TGCGCCAGCAGTGAACAGGGCAATCAGCCCCAGCATTTT,CASSEQGNQPQHF
TRBV7-3,TRBD1,many,TRBJ2-3,TGTGCCAGCAGCAAAAGCTACCGGGACAGGGTGCCCGATACGCAGTATTTT,CASSKSYRDRVPDTQYF
TRBV7-2,-,many,TRBJ2-7,TGTGCCAGCAGCCCCACACCCGCCTACGAGCAGTACTTC,CASSPTPAYEQYF
TRBV30,-,many,TRBJ2-7,TGTGCCTGGAGCCGGGACTACGAGCAGTACTTC,CAWSRDYEQYF
TRBV18,-,many,TRBJ2-7,TGTGCCAGCTCACGCCAGGGAAGCGAGCAGTACTTC,CASSRQGSEQYF
TRBV30,-,many,TRBJ2-2,TGTGCCTGGAAGGACGGGAACACCGGGGAGCTGTTTTTT,CAWKDGNTGELFF
TRBV6-2/TRBV6-3,TRBD2,many,TRBJ2-1,TGTGCCAGCAGTTACCGGGACATCGGGACTAGTAGGGACAATGAGCAGTTCTTC,CASSYRDIGTSRDNEQFF
TRBV7-2,-,many,TRBJ1-1,TGTGCCAGCAGTAAGCAGGGCCTGAACACTGAAGCTTTCTTT,CASSKQGLNTEAFF
TRBV29-1,-,many,TRBJ2-5,TGCAGCGTAACAGGGAAAGAGACCCAGTACTTC,CSVTGKETQYF
TRBV27,TRBD2,many,TRBJ2-1,TGTGCCAGCAGTTTTAGACTAGCGGGAGATAGTGATGAGCAGTTCTTC,CASSFRLAGDSDEQFF
TRBV5-6,TRBD2,many,TRBJ2-1,TGTGCCAGCAGCGCCGGACTAGCCAATGAGCAGTTCTTC,CASSAGLANEQFF
TRBV11-2,-,many,TRBJ2-1,TGTGCCAGCAGTTTAGCCGTTCGTCAGTTCTTC,CASSLAVRQFF
TRBV7-2,-,many,TRBJ2-7,TGTGCCAGCAGCCTCTGGGGAAATTACGAGCAGTACTTC,CASSLWGNYEQYF
TRBV6-2/TRBV6-3,TRBD2,many,TRBJ2-7,TGTGCCAGCAGTTTACAGCGGGAGAATAGCGAGCAGTACTTC,CASSLQRENSEQYF
TRBV28,TRBD2,-,TRBJ2-7,TGTGCCAGCACCCTGACTAGCGGGAGTATCACCTACAACGAGCAGTACTTC,CASTLTSGSITYNEQYF
TRBV27,-,-,TRBJ1-5,TGTGCCAGCAGTTTATCGGGGACTCAGCCCCAGCATTTT,CASSLSGTQPQHF
TRBV12-3/TRBV12-4,-,few,TRBJ2-1,TGTGCCAGCGCTCTCCGGAACTCCTACAATGAGCAGTTCTTC,CASALRNSYNEQFF
TRBV5-8,TRBD1,-,TRBJ2-1,TGTGCCAGCAGCTGGACAGGGGGTGTGTCCTACAATGAGCAGTTCTTC,CASSWTGGVSYNEQFF
TRBV18,-,few,TRBJ1-3,TGTGCCAGCTCACCAGGACAGCCCTCTACTGGAAACACCATATATTTT,CASSPGQPSTGNTIYF